A selection of T cell receptor beta chains follows, all from one sample in a study of blood T cells in healthy people across ages. TCRdb independently ran MiXCR on the 5' RACE reads; one entry per CDR3 protein. The sample shows some 1.4 million distinct CDR3 sequences, around 42% of them seen only once. Source material: blood. These receptors all stem from a woman younger than 30 in good health. The CDR3 runs from the conserved cysteine through the conserved F or W. The D gene is left open where the match is weak. Expanded clones are given a class, and other clones once, few, many or no size at all.

clone_size: few; cdr3_length: 14; j_call: TRBJ2-3; v_call: TRBV7-2; d_call: TRBD2; cdr3_aa: CARGGLAGSNTQYF; cdr3_nt: TGTGCCAGGGGAGGACTAGCGGGGTCGAATACGCAGTATTTT
clone_size: many; cdr3_length: 14; j_call: TRBJ1-2; v_call: TRBV12-3/TRBV12-4; d_call: TRBD1; cdr3_aa: CASSPGQGGYGYTF; cdr3_nt: TGTGCCAGCAGCCCCGGACAGGGTGGCTATGGCTACACCTTC
clone_size: .; cdr3_length: 17; j_call: TRBJ2-7; v_call: TRBV27; d_call: .; cdr3_aa: CASSLERVAYSYNEQYF; cdr3_nt: TGTGCCAGCAGTTTAGAGAGGGTCGCTTACTCCTACAATGAGCAGTACTTC
clone_size: .; cdr3_length: 17; j_call: TRBJ1-1; v_call: TRBV6-1; d_call: TRBD1; cdr3_aa: CASSDGDRGKLNTEAFF; cdr3_nt: TGTGCCAGCAGTGACGGGGACAGGGGCAAACTGAACACTGAAGCTTTCTTT
clone_size: .; cdr3_length: 16; j_call: TRBJ2-1; v_call: TRBV19; d_call: TRBD2; cdr3_aa: CASSIDSSGSGDEQFF; cdr3_nt: TGTGCCAGTAGTATTGATTCTAGCGGGAGTGGCGATGAGCAGTTCTTC
clone_size: .; cdr3_length: 13; j_call: TRBJ2-7; v_call: TRBV29-1; d_call: .; cdr3_aa: CSVTQGDPYEQYF; cdr3_nt: TGCAGCGTTACACAGGGAGACCCCTACGAGCAGTACTTC
clone_size: .; cdr3_length: 15; j_call: TRBJ2-1; v_call: TRBV20-1; d_call: .; cdr3_aa: CSASSWMNRVDEQFF; cdr3_nt: TGCAGTGCTAGTTCATGGATGAACCGCGTCGATGAGCAGTTCTTC
clone_size: few; cdr3_length: 17; j_call: TRBJ2-6; v_call: TRBV4-1; d_call: TRBD1; cdr3_aa: CASDTGQGAFGANVLTF; cdr3_nt: TGCGCCAGCGACACCGGACAGGGGGCGTTTGGGGCCAACGTCCTGACTTTC
clone_size: once; cdr3_length: 15; j_call: TRBJ1-2; v_call: TRBV2; d_call: .; cdr3_aa: CASSVRRTDARGYTF; cdr3_nt: TGTGCCAGCAGTGTACGGCGGACGGACGCGCGGGGCTACACCTTC
clone_size: .; cdr3_length: 13; j_call: TRBJ2-4; v_call: TRBV3-1; d_call: .; cdr3_aa: CASSQGSRGVEYF; cdr3_nt: TGTGCCAGCAGCCAAGGTTCCCGGGGTGTTGAGTACTTC
clone_size: .; cdr3_length: 15; j_call: TRBJ2-1; v_call: TRBV7-8; d_call: .; cdr3_aa: CASSPSRDTKDEQFF; cdr3_nt: TGTGCCAGCAGCCCTAGCCGGGACACCAAGGATGAGCAGTTCTTC
clone_size: .; cdr3_length: 15; j_call: TRBJ1-2; v_call: TRBV6-6; d_call: .; cdr3_aa: CASSPRGQGNYGYTF; cdr3_nt: TGTGCCAGCAGTCCCCGAGGCCAGGGCAACTATGGCTACACCTTC
clone_size: .; cdr3_length: 17; j_call: TRBJ2-1; v_call: TRBV27; d_call: TRBD2; cdr3_aa: CASSPTSGGITYNEQFF; cdr3_nt: TGTGCCAGCAGTCCAACTAGCGGGGGGATCACCTACAATGAGCAGTTCTTC
clone_size: .; cdr3_length: 13; j_call: TRBJ1-2; v_call: TRBV7-2; d_call: .; cdr3_aa: CAARTANNYGYTF; cdr3_nt: TGTGCTGCCAGGACCGCGAATAACTATGGCTACACCTTC
clone_size: .; cdr3_length: 15; j_call: TRBJ2-1; v_call: TRBV7-9; d_call: TRBD2; cdr3_aa: CASSLREGVNNEQFF; cdr3_nt: TGTGCCAGCAGCTTGCGGGAGGGAGTTAACAATGAGCAGTTCTTC
clone_size: few; cdr3_length: 16; j_call: TRBJ2-1; v_call: TRBV12-3/TRBV12-4; d_call: .; cdr3_aa: CASSLIALLPYNEQFF; cdr3_nt: TGTGCCAGCAGTTTAATTGCGCTATTACCCTACAATGAGCAGTTCTTC
clone_size: .; cdr3_length: 13; j_call: TRBJ2-7; v_call: TRBV6-1; d_call: .; cdr3_aa: CASSIYSSYEQYF; cdr3_nt: TGTGCCAGCAGTATTTACAGCTCCTACGAGCAGTACTTC
clone_size: .; cdr3_length: 16; j_call: TRBJ2-3; v_call: TRBV12-3/TRBV12-4; d_call: .; cdr3_aa: CASSLYRALSTETQYF; cdr3_nt: TGTGCCAGCAGTTTGTACAGGGCCTTAAGCACAGAGACGCAGTATTTT
clone_size: .; cdr3_length: 13; j_call: TRBJ2-7; v_call: TRBV2; d_call: .; cdr3_aa: CASSETISYEQYF; cdr3_nt: TGTGCCAGCAGTGAGACCATCTCCTACGAGCAGTACTTC
clone_size: .; cdr3_length: 14; j_call: TRBJ2-3; v_call: TRBV30; d_call: .; cdr3_aa: CAWSVRRELDTQYF; cdr3_nt: TGTGCCTGGAGTGTCAGGAGGGAACTAGATACGCAGTATTTT
clone_size: few; cdr3_length: 14; j_call: TRBJ2-7; v_call: TRBV20-1; d_call: TRBD1; cdr3_aa: CSARTGTGPYEQYF; cdr3_nt: TGCAGTGCTAGAACCGGGACAGGTCCCTACGAGCAGTACTTC
clone_size: .; cdr3_length: 14; j_call: TRBJ1-2; v_call: TRBV14; d_call: .; cdr3_aa: CASSQDYRTYGYTF; cdr3_nt: TGTGCCAGCAGCCAAGATTACAGGACCTATGGCTACACCTTC
clone_size: few; cdr3_length: 14; j_call: TRBJ1-2; v_call: TRBV20-1; d_call: .; cdr3_aa: CSARERTANYGYTF; cdr3_nt: TGCAGTGCTAGGGAAAGGACAGCAAACTATGGCTACACCTTC